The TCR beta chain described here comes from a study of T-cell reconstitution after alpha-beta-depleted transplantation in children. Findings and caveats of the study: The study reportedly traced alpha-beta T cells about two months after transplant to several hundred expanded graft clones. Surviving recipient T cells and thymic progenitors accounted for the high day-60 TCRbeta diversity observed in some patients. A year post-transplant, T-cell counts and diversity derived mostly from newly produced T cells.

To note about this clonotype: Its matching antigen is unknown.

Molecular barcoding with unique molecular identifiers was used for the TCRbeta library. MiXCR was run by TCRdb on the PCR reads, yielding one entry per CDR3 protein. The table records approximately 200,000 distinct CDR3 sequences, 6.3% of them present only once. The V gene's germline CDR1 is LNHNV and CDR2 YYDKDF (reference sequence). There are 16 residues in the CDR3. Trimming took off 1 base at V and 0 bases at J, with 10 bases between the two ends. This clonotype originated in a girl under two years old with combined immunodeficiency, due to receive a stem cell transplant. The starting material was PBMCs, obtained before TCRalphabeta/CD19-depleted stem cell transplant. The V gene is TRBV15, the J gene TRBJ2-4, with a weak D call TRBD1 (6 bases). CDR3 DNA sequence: TGTGCCACCAGCAGAGGTACAGGGCTAGCCAAAAACATTCAGTACTTC. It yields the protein CATSRGTGLAKNIQYF.